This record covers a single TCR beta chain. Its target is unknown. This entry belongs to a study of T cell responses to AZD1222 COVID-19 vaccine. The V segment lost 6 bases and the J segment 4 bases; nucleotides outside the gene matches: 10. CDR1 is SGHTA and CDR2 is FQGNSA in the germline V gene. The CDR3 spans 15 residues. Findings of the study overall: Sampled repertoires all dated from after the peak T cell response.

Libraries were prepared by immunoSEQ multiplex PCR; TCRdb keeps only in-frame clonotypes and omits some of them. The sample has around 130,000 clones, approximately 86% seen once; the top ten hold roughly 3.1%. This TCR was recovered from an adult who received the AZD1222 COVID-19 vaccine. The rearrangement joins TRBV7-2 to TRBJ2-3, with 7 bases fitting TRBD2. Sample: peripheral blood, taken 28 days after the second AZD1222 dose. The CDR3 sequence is CASSWGGYNSDTQYF. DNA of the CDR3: TGTGCCAGCAGTTGGGGAGGGTACAATTCAGATACGCAGTATTTT.